This is a list of T cell receptor beta chains from one sample in a study of response to subunit inactivated influenza vaccine. TCRdb itself ran the RT-PCR reads through MiXCR, one entry per CDR3 protein. Among under 550,000 distinct CDR3 sequences, approximately 7.2% were seen once, and the ten largest hold 10% to 15%. The sample here was PBMCs from blood, taken less than 30 months after vaccination. The receptors come from a man in his fifties or sixties who received an inactivated influenza vaccine. CDR3s leave out the opening cysteine and the closing phenylalanine or tryptophan. The D gene is left open where the match is weak.

V gene	J gene	D gene	CDR3 protein
TRBV4-1	TRBJ1-5	.	ASSQGGQGFQPQH
TRBV4-3	TRBJ1-2	.	ASSRFGASNYGYT
TRBV27	TRBJ2-3	.	ASSFFSPGAENTDTQY
TRBV7-9	TRBJ2-7	TRBD2	ASSLAKRGVSYEQY
TRBV27	TRBJ1-2	TRBD1	ASSVTGLDGYT
TRBV6-5	TRBJ2-4	TRBD2	ASSYGPTSGRNIQY
TRBV5-1	TRBJ2-3	.	ASSVAGRSTDTQY
TRBV15	TRBJ2-7	.	ATSRDPTASYEQY
TRBV7-9	TRBJ1-2	.	ASSPTTGRYFMSYT
TRBV5-1	TRBJ2-1	.	ASRGGALYNEQF
TRBV5-1	TRBJ1-6	.	ASSLDGQYNSPLH
TRBV29-1	TRBJ2-7	.	SVGRKGYHEQY
TRBV11-2	TRBJ2-5	.	ASSPMISRETQY
TRBV12-3/TRBV12-4	TRBJ1-2	TRBD1	ASSLGQGVPNYGYT
TRBV5-1	TRBJ1-1	TRBD1	ASSPTAGGNTEAF
TRBV15	TRBJ2-3	TRBD2	ATSRDHTSGPTDTQY
TRBV7-2	TRBJ2-7	.	ASSLRYEVHEQY
TRBV20-1	TRBJ1-5	TRBD1	SARGDRGLDQPQH
TRBV3-1	TRBJ1-2	.	ASSQTHRGNYGYT
TRBV5-1	TRBJ2-1	TRBD1	ASSLDRASYNEQF
TRBV20-1	TRBJ2-5	TRBD2	SARGRAGEQETQY
TRBV7-2	TRBJ2-2	.	ASILTSNTGELF
TRBV4-3	TRBJ2-7	TRBD2	ASSSSSGASIHEQY
TRBV3-1	TRBJ2-7	.	ASSQETGREAYEQY
TRBV4-1	TRBJ2-4	.	ASSQEGFLAKNIQY
TRBV4-3	TRBJ2-7	.	ASSQVGGPEQY
TRBV3-1	TRBJ1-1	.	ASSQDLQPEAF
TRBV20-1	TRBJ2-4	.	SARLRKILLGTKNIQY
TRBV4-3	TRBJ2-2	TRBD2	VSSPGTMGSGELF
TRBV6-5	TRBJ2-6	.	ASSYFGANVLT
TRBV7-6	TRBJ2-2	.	ASSLAATNTGELF
TRBV12-3/TRBV12-4	TRBJ2-2	TRBD2	ASSLRGGLTGELF
TRBV29-1	TRBJ1-2	TRBD1	SVVGDRGGNGYT
TRBV21-1	TRBJ2-6	.	ASSFRDRGMTGANVLT
TRBV28	TRBJ1-1	.	ASSFGLGAEAF